This TCR beta chain appears in the sequencing data of a study of blood T cell repertoires in COVID-19. Germline V CDR1 and CDR2: SGHAT, FQDESV (reference sequence). The CDR3 contains 13 residues. The germline V and J ends were trimmed by 3 bases and 6 bases, with 8 bases remaining between them. The repertoire was sequenced with immunoSEQ multiplex PCR; TCRdb's copy has only in-frame clones and lacks some. The sample has 64,000 or so clones; approximately 78% are singletons. Sequenced input: peripheral blood. This sequence joins TRBV11-1 and TRBJ2-2; D gene ambiguous. The TCR was taken from an elderly man with acute or convalescent COVID-19. The CDR3, as DNA: TGTGCCAGCAGCTTGGGCTGGCCCGGGGAGCTGTTTTTT. Residues: CASSLGWPGELFF.